What follows are 4 T cell receptor beta chains derived from one specimen sequenced in a study of T cell clonotyping in hematopoietic cell transplantation (dated by TCRdb to the early 2020s). This specimen's time point label, per the study, means: 30 days after allo-HCT. Preparation of the library involved the immunoSEQ multiplex PCR assay. In TCRdb, the immuneACCESS table is reduced to in-frame sequences with V and J assigned. These tables do not hold every clone; where another copy was compared, an unresolved V gene accounts for under half, and the others remain unexplained. The sample includes around 6,000 clones, with about 30% observed a single time. Together, the top ten hold 15% to 20% of the sample. This specimen was peripheral blood mononuclear cells, taken 30 days after allogeneic stem cell transplant. These receptors were taken from a female patient aged 50-59 years who had an allogeneic stem cell transplant from an unrelated donor, so the T cells may come from the graft donor. Some clones in this sample may be carry-over from other donors' samples.

This clone has only a few counts. The V gene is TRBV28, the J gene TRBJ1-2; a weak D match, TRBD1 (5 bases). The V end lost 3 bases, the J end lost 6 bases, and 8 bases lay between the germline ends. CDR1 and CDR2 from the germline V gene are MDHEN and SYDVKM. The CDR3 is 12 amino acids. The CDR3 nucleotides read TGTGCCAGCAGTTTCGGGGGTGATGGCTACACCTTC. Protein product: CASSFGGDGYTF.

The chain couples TRBV6-5 to TRBJ1-1; tentatively, D is TRBD1 (5 bases). The length of the CDR3 is 14 residues. V lost 0 bases to trimming and J lost 5 bases, with 10 bases between them. Germline-derived CDR1 and CDR2 are MNHEY and SVGAGI. The CDR3 loop reads CASSYSGTLTEAFF. CDR3 coding DNA: TGTGCCAGCAGTTACTCCGGGACCCTGACTGAAGCTTTCTTT.

The chain has TRBV30 and TRBJ1-3; D unclear. The germline CDR1 and CDR2 sequences are GTSNPN and SVGIG (reference sequence). V was trimmed by 0 bases and J by 4 bases, leaving 4 bases between them. There are 12 residues in the CDR3. CDR3 loop: CAWSVRGNTIYF. CDR3 in DNA: TGTGCCTGGAGTGTAAGGGGAAACACCATATATTTT.

The chain recombines TRBV30 with TRBJ2-2; D might be TRBD2 (6 bases). The germline CDR1 and CDR2 sequences are GTSNPN and SVGIG (reference sequence). V lost 1 base and J lost 3, with 12 bases in between. CDR3 length equals 15 residues. The CDR3 region is CAWSERASYTGELFF. The CDR3 bases are TGTGCCTGGAGTGAGCGGGCTAGTTACACCGGGGAGCTGTTTTTT.